The 7 T cell receptor beta chains listed next were all sequenced from one sample in a study of regulatory T cells in long-lasting Graves disease. Libraries of TCR beta came from iRepertoire HTBI primers plus Arm-PCR of CDR3 regions. TCRdb reanalysed the multiplex PCR reads using MiXCR and keeps one entry per CDR3 protein. The data show over 500,000 distinct CDR3 sequences, about 16% seen once. Time point of the sample: newly diagnosed GD, antithyroid drugs for less than 3 months. After RNA was extracted from PBMCs, the TCR library was made from it. The same sample was also studied in work on T cells in Graves' hyperthyroidism and ophthalmopathy.

The material was peripheral blood mononuclear cells (PBMCs), obtained at new diagnosis, from a patient treated with antithyroid drugs. The receptors here all came from a man younger than 35 with Graves disease.

The chain has TRBV20-1 and TRBJ1-5; 8 positions agree with TRBD1. Germline CDR1 DFQATT, CDR2 SNEGSKA (reference sequence). The V and J ends lost 3 bases and 5 bases, in that order; junction bases with no gene match: 9. This CDR3 has 15 residues. The CDR3 DNA sequence: TGCAGTGCTAGTTTCACAGGGGGATCGGATCAGCCCCAGCATTTT. Its translation: CSASFTGGSDQPQHF.

As DNA, the CDR3 is TGTGCCAGCAGTTACTCGCAAAGGGGCACTGAAGCTTTCTTT. Its protein is CASSYSQRGTEAFF. The V gene is TRBV6-2 or TRBV6-3, the J gene TRBJ1-1; perhaps TRBD1 as D (5 bases). V was trimmed by 0 bases and J by 4 bases, leaving 9 bases between them. The germline V gene has CDR1 MNHEY and CDR2 SVGEGT. The CDR3 is 14 residues long.

The CDR3 loop is CASSLGEYQGYTF. Here the CDR3 DNA reads TGTGCCAGCAGCTTGGGGGAATACCAAGGCTACACCTTC. This chain uses TRBV5-4 with TRBJ1-2; D uncertain. The CDR3 extends over 13 amino acids. Trimming took 0 bases from V and 8 from J, leaving 11 bases between them. Germline V gene lookup returns CDR1 SGHNT and CDR2 YYREEE (reference sequence).

This clonotype was detected many times. This sequence joins TRBV28 and TRBJ1-1; 7 bases are shared with TRBD1. V was pared by 7 bases and J by 4 bases, with 6 bases of the junction left unmatched. The CDR3 length is 13 residues. Germline V lookup: CDR1 MDHEN, CDR2 SYDVKM. The CDR3: CASIPRGLTEAFF. The CDR3 bases are TGTGCCAGCATACCAAGGGGGCTCACTGAAGCTTTCTTT.

This clonotype has a count of ten or more. The chain employs TRBV2 and TRBJ1-1; possible D gene TRBD1, 6 bases. This CDR3 comprises 13 residues. V lost 7 bases and J 2 bases, leaving 11 bases between the germline ends. CDR1 is SNHLY and CDR2 is FYNNEI in the germline V gene. The CDR3 coding sequence is TGTGCCAGCACACGGGGGCCCAACACTGAAGCTTTCTTT. Its protein product is CASTRGPNTEAFF. Full variable domain (outside the CDR3, taken from reference TRBV2 and TRBJ1-1): EPEVTQTPSHQVTQMGQEVILRCVPISNHLYFYWYRQILGQKVEFLVSFYNNEISEKSEIFDDQFSVERPDGSNFTLKIRSTKLEDSAMYFCASTRGPNTEAFFGQGTRLTVV.

This clonotype was recorded at least ten times. The rearrangement links TRBV10-3 to TRBJ1-1; 7 nucleotides line up with TRBD1. CDR3 size: 11 residues. Germline V gene data show CDR1 as ENHRY and CDR2 as SYGVKD. J lost 6 bases, V lost 10 bases, and 5 bases had no gene match. The CDR3 DNA sequence: TGTGCCAGCACAGGGGACGCTGAAGCTTTCTTT. Translated: CASTGDAEAFF.

In this sample, this clonotype turned up a few times. The V and J genes are TRBV27 and TRBJ2-2, with 7 bases lining up with TRBD1. CDR1 is MNHEY and CDR2 is SMNVEV in the germline V gene (reference sequence). The CDR3 consists of 17 residues. Trimming removed 5 bases from V and 0 bases from J; junction bases left unmatched: 9. The CDR3 region is CASSPNPGTANTGELFF. The CDR3 coding sequence is TGTGCCAGCAGTCCAAATCCCGGGACAGCGAACACCGGGGAGCTGTTTTTT.